This T cell receptor beta chain was obtained from a study of PD-1 blockade in mismatch repair-deficient tumors. The CDR3 sequence is 12 residues long. V lost 6 bases to trimming and J lost 3 bases, with 9 bases between them. Per the germline V gene, CDR1 is MNHEY and CDR2 is SMNVEV (reference sequence). Libraries were prepared by immunoSEQ multiplex PCR; TCRdb keeps only in-frame clonotypes and omits some of them. The sample holds some 120,000 clones, roughly 86% seen once. TCR sequencing covered a few patients who responded to pembrolizumab. The TCR comes from an adult with mismatch repair-deficient cancer. The genes are TRBV27 and TRBJ2-7; possible D gene TRBD1, 6 bases. This sample comprised peripheral blood, obtained roughly 70 weeks after starting pembrolizumab. The CDR3 protein is CASSLTGYEQYF. DNA of the CDR3: TGTGCCAGCAGCCTGACAGGCTACGAGCAGTACTTC.